Included here is one T cell receptor beta chain sequence, with context. This sample stems from a study of shared clonotypes between healthy human individuals. This was a deep-level run. The repertoire was sequenced with immunoSEQ multiplex PCR; TCRdb's copy has only in-frame clones and lacks some. Here the sample spans hundreds of thousands of clones, around 96% being singletons. Germline-derived CDR1 and CDR2 are SGHTA and FQGNSA. The CDR3 spans 15 residues. V was cut by 5 bases and J by 5 bases, with 18 bases left in between. The chain joins TRBV7-2 to TRBJ2-5, with unresolved D. This receptor was identified in a man between 25 and 39 years old in good health. The specimen sequenced was memory CD8+ T cells sorted from blood. Subset specified: CD45RO+ cells pooled with CCR7-negative TemRA cells. Here the CDR3 DNA reads TGTGCCAGCAGCCGCGGAGTTCATCCGTGGGAGACCCAGTACTTC. It is translated as CASSRGVHPWETQYF.